Listed below are T cell receptor beta chains from one sample, sequenced in a study of blood T cell repertoires in COVID-19. Here immunoSEQ multiplex PCR was the method, and the copy in TCRdb shows in-frame clones only, minus some. This sample yields tens of thousands of clones, of which approximately 89% are seen a single time; around 7% belongs to the top ten. The sequencing sample was made of peripheral blood. These receptors all stem from a woman of 80 years or more with acute or convalescent COVID-19. CDR3s include the opening cysteine and the closing phenylalanine or tryptophan. Each record gives: D gene, V gene, J gene, clone size, CDR3 protein, CDR3 DNA. D genes are given only for firm matches. Some rows mark clone size as missing; the rest say once, few, many or name a class of expanded clone.

>NA|TRBV5-1|TRBJ1-1|once
CASSLAGGQSTEAFF
TGCGCCAGCAGCTTGGCCGGGGGGCAGAGCACTGAAGCTTTCTTT
>TRBD2|TRBV11-1|TRBJ2-5|NA
CASSDSGGGETQYF
TGTGCCAGCAGCGATAGCGGGGGAGGAGAGACCCAGTACTTC
>NA|TRBV5-1|TRBJ1-4|NA
CASGRDTNEKLFF
TGCGCCAGCGGGAGGGACACTAATGAAAAACTGTTTTTT
>TRBD2|TRBV7-2|TRBJ2-7|NA
CASLLQRGPYEQYF
TGTGCCAGCCTTTTGCAGCGGGGACCCTACGAGCAGTACTTC
>TRBD2|TRBV3-1/TRBV3-2|TRBJ2-7|NA
CASSPTRASGRSYEQYF
TGTGCCAGCAGCCCAACCCGGGCTAGCGGGAGGTCCTACGAGCAGTACTTC
>NA|TRBV18|TRBJ1-1|NA
CASSPPGDTEAFF
TGTGCCAGCTCACCACCAGGGGACACTGAAGCTTTCTTT
>NA|TRBV6-2/TRBV6-3|TRBJ1-1|NA
CASSSRNTEAFF
TGTGCCAGCAGTTCCCGGAACACTGAAGCTTTCTTT
>NA|TRBV10-3|TRBJ2-3|once
CAISDPQGLSSTDTQYF
TGTGCCATCAGTGACCCCCAGGGACTTTCCAGCACAGATACGCAGTATTTT
>TRBD1|TRBV10-3|TRBJ1-4|few
CASSPGQGAEKLFF
TGTGCCTCTTCTCCGGGACAGGGTGCGGAAAAACTGTTTTTT
>NA|TRBV14|TRBJ2-1|NA
CASSQELGGSFSYNEQFF
TGTGCCAGCAGCCAAGAACTCGGCGGGTCCTTCTCCTACAATGAGCAGTTCTTC
>NA|TRBV5-6|TRBJ2-7|NA
CASSEQLYEQYF
TGTGCCAGCAGCGAACAGCTCTACGAGCAGTACTTC
>TRBD1|TRBV7-2|TRBJ1-2|NA
CASSLDGGGNGYTF
TGTGCCAGCAGCTTAGACGGAGGGGGCAATGGCTACACCTTC
>NA|TRBV5-1|TRBJ1-5|once
CASSLYSNQPQHF
TGCGCCAGCAGCCTTTATAGCAATCAGCCCCAGCATTTT
>NA|TRBV11-2|TRBJ1-1|NA
CASSLVVAGVGTEAFF
TGTGCCAGCAGCTTAGTAGTAGCAGGGGTAGGGACTGAAGCTTTCTTT
>NA|TRBV4-2|TRBJ2-2|NA
CASSQVEGDTGELFF
TGTGCCAGCAGCCAAGTCGAGGGGGATACCGGGGAGCTGTTTTTT
>NA|TRBV19|TRBJ2-1|NA
CASSAQFNEQFF
TGTGCCAGTAGTGCGCAATTCAATGAGCAGTTCTTC
>NA|TRBV12-3/TRBV12-4|TRBJ1-1|few
CASRGAGNTEAFF
TGTGCCAGCAGGGGGGCAGGTAACACTGAAGCTTTCTTT
>TRBD1|TRBV5-1|TRBJ2-1|few
CASSLETGGPYNEQFF
TGCGCCAGCAGCTTGGAGACAGGGGGCCCCTACAATGAGCAGTTCTTC
>NA|TRBV6-1|TRBJ1-6|NA
CASSDPQDNSPLHF
TGTGCCAGCAGTGACCCCCAGGATAATTCACCCCTCCACTTT
>NA|TRBV6-2/TRBV6-3|TRBJ2-7|NA
CASSYGRQASYEQYF
TGTGCCAGCAGTTACGGTAGACAGGCCTCCTACGAGCAGTACTTC
>NA|TRBV5-1|TRBJ1-1|NA
CASSSPAGDTEAFF
TGCGCCAGCAGCTCGCCGGCGGGGGACACTGAAGCTTTCTTT
>TRBD1|TRBV5-8|TRBJ1-5|NA
CASSLWTGGSNQPQHF
TGTGCCAGCAGCCTGTGGACAGGGGGTAGCAATCAGCCCCAGCATTTT
>TRBD1|TRBV5-1|TRBJ2-2|NA
CASSSGQGNTGELFF
TGCGCCAGCAGCTCCGGACAGGGTAACACCGGGGAGCTGTTTTTT
>NA|TRBV5-1|TRBJ2-1|NA
CASSLVAGSSYNEQFF
TGCGCCAGCAGCTTGGTTGCGGGATCCTCCTACAATGAGCAGTTCTTC
>NA|TRBV5-1|TRBJ1-4|NA
CASSSLGGTNEKLFF
TGCGCCAGCAGCTCCCTAGGGGGAACTAATGAAAAACTGTTTTTT
>TRBD1|TRBV11-1|TRBJ2-2|NA
CASSLGQGYTGELFF
TGTGCCAGCAGCCTGGGACAGGGATACACCGGGGAGCTGTTTTTT
>TRBD1|TRBV5-8|TRBJ1-1|NA
CASSLDRADTEAFF
TGTGCCAGCAGTTTGGACAGGGCGGACACTGAAGCTTTCTTT
>TRBD1|TRBV5-4|TRBJ2-1|NA
CASSDTGGDEQFF
TGTGCCAGCAGCGATACAGGGGGCGACGAGCAGTTCTTC